Listed below are T cell receptor beta chains from one sample, sequenced in a study of human T cells and chemical hapten exposure. TCRdb redid the calling of the reads with MiXCR, one entry per CDR3 protein. The data show about 120,000 distinct CDR3 sequences, approximately 9% seen once. Sequencing input: whole blood. All receptors come from a human donor in good health. Some clones in this sample may be carry-over from other donors' samples. CDR3s include the opening cysteine and the closing phenylalanine or tryptophan. The order of the fields is V gene, CDR3 length, CDR3 protein.

TRBV10-3	11	CAISESNEQFF
TRBV24-1	13	CATSDSGGTEAFF
TRBV7-2	17	CASIALLGQGVTDTQYF
TRBV13	16	CASSLGLASSYNEQFF
TRBV7-8	18	CASSPTFPGQDRNQPQHF
TRBV6-4	16	CASSDTSGGATGELFF
TRBV7-9	19	CASSLEVLASDPGDNEQFF
TRBV15	16	CATSRDRGGPYNEQFF
TRBV5-1	14	CASSLGGSNEKLFF
TRBV7-2	13	CASSLREGDGYTF
TRBV7-9	17	CASSYPRRLAGKETQYF
TRBV9	16	CASSVGTDLMNTEAFF
TRBV13	14	CASSLDRLSYEQYF
TRBV29-1	11	CSVEVVDTQYF
TRBV7-2	15	CASSLGQGGSWEQFF
TRBV20-1	14	CSASPRGRTDTQYF
TRBV10-3	15	CAISESQAAAYGYTF
TRBV24-1	17	CATSDSSGTSSYNEQFF
TRBV5-1	15	CASSWDGSRGNEQFF
TRBV15	13	CATSRSGIYEQYF
TRBV4-3	15	CASSPGRGPTGELFF
TRBV6-2/TRBV6-3	14	CASSNGRAIYGYTF
TRBV29-1	12	CSVETGGYEQYF
TRBV5-1	19	CASSFLGLRESGGLYGYTF
TRBV12-3/TRBV12-4	15	CASSLSWGSTETQYF
TRBV6-5	14	CASSYESRSYGYTF
TRBV20-1	18	CSAREGEWGTSIYNEQFF
TRBV21-1	14	CATGPTEDGYEQYF
TRBV5-1	15	CASSLAGTANTEAFF
TRBV13	12	CASGVVPNIQYF
TRBV5-1	12	CASSPGRDEQYF
TRBV10-3	18	CAISEPNQTGLVSYEQYF
TRBV7-2	15	CASSLGGSGNQPQHF
TRBV27	15	CASNSLAGAQETQYF
TRBV18	13	CASSPEAGPGYTF
TRBV6-6	14	CASSLRRDPRFQYF
TRBV7-8	15	CASSLRDPYNSPLHF
TRBV2	17	CASSVRAALPANSPLHF
TRBV6-5	14	CATSDRGSYNEQFF
TRBV3-1	14	CASSQSRDRGEQFF
TRBV4-1	16	CASSQGEIRGDTEAFF
TRBV5-1	15	CASSPQTGPYTEAFF